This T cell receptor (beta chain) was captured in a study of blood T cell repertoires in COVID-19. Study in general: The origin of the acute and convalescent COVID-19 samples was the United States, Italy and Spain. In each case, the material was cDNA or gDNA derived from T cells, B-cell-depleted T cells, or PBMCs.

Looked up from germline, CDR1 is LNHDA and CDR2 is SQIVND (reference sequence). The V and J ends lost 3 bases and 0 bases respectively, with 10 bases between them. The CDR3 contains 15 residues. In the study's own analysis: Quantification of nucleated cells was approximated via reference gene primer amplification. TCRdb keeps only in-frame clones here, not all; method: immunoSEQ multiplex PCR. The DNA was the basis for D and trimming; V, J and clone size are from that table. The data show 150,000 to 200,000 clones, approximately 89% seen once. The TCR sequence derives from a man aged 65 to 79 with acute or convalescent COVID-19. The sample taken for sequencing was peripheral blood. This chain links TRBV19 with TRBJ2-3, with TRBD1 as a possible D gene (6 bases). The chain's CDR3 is CASSIRGPSTDTQYF. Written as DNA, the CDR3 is TGTGCCAGTAGTATCAGGGGCCCTAGCACAGATACGCAGTATTTT.